The rows below give T cell receptor beta chains drawn from one sample of a study of blood T cell repertoires in COVID-19. TCRdb's table, derived via immunoSEQ multiplex PCR, lists solely in-frame clones and lacks some. Seen here are approximately 190,000 clones, 80% to 90% observed once, and the top ten hold about 20%. Sequencing was done on a sample of peripheral blood. Receptors originate from a human donor in a cohort sampled during active COVID-19. Both conserved end residues are part of each CDR3. The D gene is left open where the match is weak. Rows may omit the clone size; those that give it use once, few, many or a size class.

D gene: TRBD2
V gene: TRBV28
clone size: -
J gene: TRBJ2-5
CDR3 DNA: TGTGCCAGCAGTTCGGGAGGGTTGGAGACCCAGTACTTC
CDR3 protein: CASSSGGLETQYF

D gene: -
V gene: TRBV7-3
clone size: -
J gene: TRBJ2-3
CDR3 DNA: TGTGCCAGCAGCCGAGATCTAGCTACGCAGTATTTT
CDR3 protein: CASSRDLATQYF

D gene: -
V gene: TRBV19
clone size: -
J gene: TRBJ2-7
CDR3 DNA: TGTGCCAGTAGTTCCGGGTTGACGGCGAGCTACGAGCAGTACTTC
CDR3 protein: CASSSGLTASYEQYF

D gene: TRBD2
V gene: TRBV29-1
clone size: -
J gene: TRBJ2-3
CDR3 DNA: TGCAGCGTTGAAAGTTCTGGTAGCGGGAGGTCAGATACGCAGTATTTT
CDR3 protein: CSVESSGSGRSDTQYF

D gene: TRBD1
V gene: TRBV5-1
clone size: once
J gene: TRBJ1-4
CDR3 DNA: TGCGCCAGCAGCTTGGGGGACAGCAGAAATAGGGAAAAACTGTTTTTT
CDR3 protein: CASSLGDSRNREKLFF

D gene: TRBD1
V gene: TRBV6-6
clone size: -
J gene: TRBJ1-1
CDR3 DNA: TGTGCCAGCAGTTTTAGACAGGGGATGAACACTGAAGCTTTCTTT
CDR3 protein: CASSFRQGMNTEAFF

D gene: -
V gene: TRBV19
clone size: -
J gene: TRBJ1-5
CDR3 DNA: TGTGCCAGTAGTATAGACAGGGATCAGCCCCAGCATTTT
CDR3 protein: CASSIDRDQPQHF

D gene: -
V gene: TRBV20-1
clone size: -
J gene: TRBJ1-5
CDR3 DNA: TGCAGTGCTAGTATCCTGCTGTCGGGGAATCAGCCCCAGCATTTT
CDR3 protein: CSASILLSGNQPQHF

D gene: -
V gene: TRBV4-2
clone size: -
J gene: TRBJ1-5
CDR3 DNA: TGTGCCAGCAGCCAACCCGACAGTCAGCCCCAGCATTTT
CDR3 protein: CASSQPDSQPQHF

D gene: TRBD1
V gene: TRBV6-8
clone size: -
J gene: TRBJ1-2
CDR3 DNA: TGTGCCAGCAACATCCGGGACAGGCCCTATGGCTACACCTTC
CDR3 protein: CASNIRDRPYGYTF